This T cell receptor beta chain was captured by sequencing in a study of shared clonotypes between healthy human individuals. Study outcomes and limitations: Naive subsets typically showed greater estimated richness than memory subsets.

Here immunoSEQ multiplex PCR was the method, and the copy in TCRdb shows in-frame clones only, minus some. The sample consists of roughly 2,500,000 clones, 93% of them appearing once. Germline CDR1 reads LGHNA; CDR2 reads YSLEER. Trimming pared 3 bases from V and 2 bases from J, leaving 11 bases between. The CDR3 extends over 14 amino acids. Worth noting for this clone: Its antigen is currently unknown.

The chain uses TRBV4-3 and TRBJ2-7; maybe TRBD2 (6 bases). This clonotype was sampled from a man between 18 and 35 years old in good health. Some clones in this sample may be carry-over from other donors' samples. The material sequenced was naive CD4+ T cells from PBMCs. As to subset: CD45RA+ positively selected. CDR3 DNA sequence: TGCGCCAGCAGCCAGCATAGCGGACCCTACGAGCAGTACTTC. Amino acids: CASSQHSGPYEQYF.